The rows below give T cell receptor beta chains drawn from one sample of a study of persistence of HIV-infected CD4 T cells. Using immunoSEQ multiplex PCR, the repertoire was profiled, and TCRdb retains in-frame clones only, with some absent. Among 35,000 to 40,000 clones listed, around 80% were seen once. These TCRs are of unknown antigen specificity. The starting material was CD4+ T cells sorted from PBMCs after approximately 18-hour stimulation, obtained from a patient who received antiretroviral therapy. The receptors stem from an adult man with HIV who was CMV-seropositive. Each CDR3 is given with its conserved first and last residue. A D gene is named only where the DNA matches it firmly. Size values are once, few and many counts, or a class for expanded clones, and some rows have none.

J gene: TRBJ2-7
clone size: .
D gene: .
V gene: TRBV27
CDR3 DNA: TGTGCCAGCAGTTTCGAGGATAGTGGATACGAGCAGTACTTC
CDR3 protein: CASSFEDSGYEQYF

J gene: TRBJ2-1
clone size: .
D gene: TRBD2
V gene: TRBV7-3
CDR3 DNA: TGTGCCAGCAGCGTCTCTAGCGGGGCTGACAATGAGCAGTTCTTC
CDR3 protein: CASSVSSGADNEQFF

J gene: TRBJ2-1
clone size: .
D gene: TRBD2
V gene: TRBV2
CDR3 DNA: TGTGCCAGCAGTGCCCCGGGGGGGAATGAGCAGTTCTTC
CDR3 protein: CASSAPGGNEQFF

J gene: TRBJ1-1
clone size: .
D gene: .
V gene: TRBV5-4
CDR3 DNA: TGTGCCAGCCCCCACACCTTTACCTCGGGGAACACTGAAGCTTTCTTT
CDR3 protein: CASPHTFTSGNTEAFF

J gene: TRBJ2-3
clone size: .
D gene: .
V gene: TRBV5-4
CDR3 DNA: TGTGCCAGCAGCTTGCTTACAAACACAGATACGCAGTATTTT
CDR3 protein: CASSLLTNTDTQYF

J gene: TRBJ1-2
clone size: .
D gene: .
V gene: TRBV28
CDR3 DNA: TGTGCCAGCAGTACCCGGGGGGGGTCTGGATATGGCTACACCTTC
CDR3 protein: CASSTRGGSGYGYTF

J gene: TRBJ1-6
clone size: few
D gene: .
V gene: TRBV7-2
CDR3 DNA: TGTGCCAGCAGCGCCAGGACAGCGCAAAATTCACCCCTCCACTTT
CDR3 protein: CASSARTAQNSPLHF

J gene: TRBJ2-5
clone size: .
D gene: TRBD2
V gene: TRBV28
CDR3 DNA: TGTGCCAGCAGTTTAACGAGCGGGGGGCAAGAGACCCAGTACTTC
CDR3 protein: CASSLTSGGQETQYF

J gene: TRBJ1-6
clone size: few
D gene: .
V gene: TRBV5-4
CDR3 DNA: TGTGCCAGCAGCTTGGAAAAGGGGCTCGCTTCACCCCTCCACTTT
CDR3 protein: CASSLEKGLASPLHF

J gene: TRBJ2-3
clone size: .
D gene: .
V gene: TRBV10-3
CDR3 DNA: TGTGCCATCAGTGAGTCGAGTCTCGGGGATACGCAGTATTTT
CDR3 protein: CAISESSLGDTQYF

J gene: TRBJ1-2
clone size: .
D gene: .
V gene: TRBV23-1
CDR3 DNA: TGCGCCAGCAGTCAATATTTCGGTTGGGGCTTGAACTATGGCTACACCTTC
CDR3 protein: CASSQYFGWGLNYGYTF

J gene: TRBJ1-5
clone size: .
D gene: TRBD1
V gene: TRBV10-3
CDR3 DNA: TGTGCCATCAACAGCAGGGGGGATCAGCCCCAGCATTTT
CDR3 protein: CAINSRGDQPQHF

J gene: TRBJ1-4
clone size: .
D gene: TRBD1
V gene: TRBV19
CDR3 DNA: TGTGCCAGTAGTATGGGACAGGGTCGGAGTGAAAAACTGTTTTTT
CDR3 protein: CASSMGQGRSEKLFF

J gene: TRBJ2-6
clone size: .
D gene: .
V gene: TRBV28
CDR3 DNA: TGTGCCAGCAGTTTGCACAGTGGCTCTGGGGCCAACGTCCTGACTTTC
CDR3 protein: CASSLHSGSGANVLTF

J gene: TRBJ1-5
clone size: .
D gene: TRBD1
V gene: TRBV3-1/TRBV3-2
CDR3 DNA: TGTGCCAGCAGCCTCGGACAGGGGGGACAACAGCCCCAGCATTTT
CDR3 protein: CASSLGQGGQQPQHF

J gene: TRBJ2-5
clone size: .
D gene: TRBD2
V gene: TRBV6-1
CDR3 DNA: TGTGCCAGCAGTGAAGTTTCTCTAGCGGGGGGGCCGCGTGAGACCCAGTACTTC
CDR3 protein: CASSEVSLAGGPRETQYF

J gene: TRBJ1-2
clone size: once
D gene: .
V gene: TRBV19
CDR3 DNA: TGTGCCAGTAGTGGGGACGGTAACTATGGCTACACCTTC
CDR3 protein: CASSGDGNYGYTF

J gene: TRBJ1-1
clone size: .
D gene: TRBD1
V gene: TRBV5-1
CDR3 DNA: TGCGCCAGCAGCACGGACAGGGCGGCGATGAACACTGAAGCTTTCTTT
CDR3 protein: CASSTDRAAMNTEAFF

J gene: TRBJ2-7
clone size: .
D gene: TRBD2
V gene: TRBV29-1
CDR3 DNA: TGCAGCGTCGGCGGGGGAGGGTACGAGCAGTACTTC
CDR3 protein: CSVGGGGYEQYF

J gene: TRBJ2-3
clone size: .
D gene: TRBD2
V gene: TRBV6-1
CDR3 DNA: TGTGCCAGCAGTGAATACCGGGGGGGCCCTTCGACGCAGTATTTT
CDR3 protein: CASSEYRGGPSTQYF